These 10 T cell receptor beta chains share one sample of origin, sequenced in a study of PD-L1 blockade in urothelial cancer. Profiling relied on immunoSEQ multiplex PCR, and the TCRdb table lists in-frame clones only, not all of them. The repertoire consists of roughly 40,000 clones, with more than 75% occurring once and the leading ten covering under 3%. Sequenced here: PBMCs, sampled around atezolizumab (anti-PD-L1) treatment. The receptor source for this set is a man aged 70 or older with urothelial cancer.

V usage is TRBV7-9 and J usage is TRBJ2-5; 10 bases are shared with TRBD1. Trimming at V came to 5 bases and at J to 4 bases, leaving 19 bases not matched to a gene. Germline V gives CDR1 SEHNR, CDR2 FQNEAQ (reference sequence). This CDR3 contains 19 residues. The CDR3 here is CASSTPRGTGEPVRETQYF. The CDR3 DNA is TGTGCCAGCAGCACCCCTCGAGGGACAGGGGAGCCGGTGCGAGAGACCCAGTACTTC.

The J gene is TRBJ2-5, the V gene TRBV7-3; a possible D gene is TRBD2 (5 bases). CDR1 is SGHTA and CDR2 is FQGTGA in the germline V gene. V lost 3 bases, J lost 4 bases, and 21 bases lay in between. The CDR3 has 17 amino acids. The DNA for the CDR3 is TGTGCCAGCAGCTTGAAAGGCGGGCCGTGGGGTGGAGAGACCCAGTACTTC. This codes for CASSLKGGPWGGETQYF.

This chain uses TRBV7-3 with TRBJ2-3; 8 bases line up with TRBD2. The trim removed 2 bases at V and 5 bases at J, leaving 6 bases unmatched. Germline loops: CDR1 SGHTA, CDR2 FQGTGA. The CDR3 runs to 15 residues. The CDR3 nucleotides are TGTGCCAGCAGCTTAGGTAGCGGGGAGGGAGATACGCAGTATTTT. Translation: CASSLGSGEGDTQYF.

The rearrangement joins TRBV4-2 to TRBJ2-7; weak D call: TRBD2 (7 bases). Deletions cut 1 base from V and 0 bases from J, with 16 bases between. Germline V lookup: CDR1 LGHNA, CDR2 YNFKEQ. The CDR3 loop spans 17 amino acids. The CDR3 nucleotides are TGTGCCAGCAGCCAAGCCGTGGGGGGGGACAACTCCTACGAGCAGTACTTC. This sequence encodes CASSQAVGGDNSYEQYF.

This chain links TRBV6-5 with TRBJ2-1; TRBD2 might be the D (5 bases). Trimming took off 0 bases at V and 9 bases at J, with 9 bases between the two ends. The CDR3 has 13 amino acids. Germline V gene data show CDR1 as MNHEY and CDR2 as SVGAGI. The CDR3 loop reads CASSYSTGSEQFF. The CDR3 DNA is TGTGCCAGCAGTTACTCGACGGGGAGTGAGCAGTTCTTC.

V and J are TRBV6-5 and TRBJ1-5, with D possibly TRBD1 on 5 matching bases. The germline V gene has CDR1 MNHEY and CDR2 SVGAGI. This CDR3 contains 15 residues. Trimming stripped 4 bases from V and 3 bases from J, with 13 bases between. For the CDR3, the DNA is TGTGCCAGCAGTTCAACGGGGGAACTCAATCAGCCCCAGCATTTT. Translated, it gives CASSSTGELNQPQHF.

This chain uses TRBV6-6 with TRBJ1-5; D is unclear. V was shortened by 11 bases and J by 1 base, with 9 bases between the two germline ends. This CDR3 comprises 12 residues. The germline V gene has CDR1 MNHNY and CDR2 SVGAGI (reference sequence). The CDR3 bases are TGTGCCGGTGGGGAGAGCAATCAGCCCCAGCATTTT. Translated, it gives CAGGESNQPQHF.

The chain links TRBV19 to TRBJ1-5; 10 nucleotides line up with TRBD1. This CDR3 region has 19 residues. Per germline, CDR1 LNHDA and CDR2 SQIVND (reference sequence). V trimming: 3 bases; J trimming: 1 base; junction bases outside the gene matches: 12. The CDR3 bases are TGTGCCAGTAGTATCGGACCGGGACAGGGGAGGACAAGCAATCAGCCCCAGCATTTT. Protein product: CASSIGPGQGRTSNQPQHF.

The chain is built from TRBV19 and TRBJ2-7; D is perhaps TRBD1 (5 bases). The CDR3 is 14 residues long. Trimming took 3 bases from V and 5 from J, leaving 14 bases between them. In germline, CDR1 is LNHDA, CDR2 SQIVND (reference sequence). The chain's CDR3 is CASSMGVGLNEQYF. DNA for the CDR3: TGTGCCAGTAGTATGGGCGTGGGGCTGAACGAGCAGTACTTC.

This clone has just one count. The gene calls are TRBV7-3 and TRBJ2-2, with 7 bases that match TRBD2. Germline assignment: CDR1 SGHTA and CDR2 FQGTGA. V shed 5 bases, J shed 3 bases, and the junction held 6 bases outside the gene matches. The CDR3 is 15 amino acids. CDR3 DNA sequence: TGTGCCAGCAGCAAGACGGGACTACACACCGGGGAGCTGTTTTTT. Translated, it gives CASSKTGLHTGELFF.